Below are 6 T cell receptor beta chains sequenced from a single sample in a study of CD8 T cells in ankylosing spondylitis. TCRdb re-analysed the 5' RACE reads in MiXCR, keeping a single row per CDR3 protein. The table records some 220,000 distinct CDR3 sequences, more than 9% of them present only once. Sequencing was done on a sample of blood, either unsorted or a sorted T cell fraction (not recorded which). The receptors were sampled from a male donor with ankylosing spondylitis or in good health (not recorded which).

The V and J genes are TRBV11-2 and TRBJ2-3, with 11 positions matching TRBD2. The CDR3 consists of 18 residues. With 5 bases clipped from V and 0 bases from J, the junction kept 10 bases outside the gene matches. Germline V CDR1 and CDR2: SGHAT, FQNNGV. CDR3 bases: TGTGCCAGCAGCCGGCTAGCGGGGGGAGACTTTAGCACAGATACGCAGTATTTT. It specifies CASSRLAGGDFSTDTQYF.

This clonotype was seen repeatedly, ten times or more. The gene calls are TRBV23-1 and TRBJ2-2, with 11 bases fitting TRBD2. TRBV23-1 is placed among ORFs of uncertain function. After removal of 1 base from V and 7 bases from J, the junction contained 5 bases not matched to a gene. The CDR3 has 16 residues. CDR3 nucleotides: TGCGCCAGCAGTCAATTGGTCGGACTAGCGGGCGGGGAGCTGTTTTTT. Translated: CASSQLVGLAGGELFF.

This clonotype has a count of ten or more. J is TRBJ2-3 and V is TRBV7-2, with 12 bases fitting TRBD2. The CDR3 runs 16 residues. V gave up 2 bases and J gave up 2 bases; unmatched junction bases: 2. From germline, CDR1 is SGHTA and CDR2 FQGNSA. The CDR3 spells CASSLTSGGNTDTQYF. DNA for the CDR3: TGTGCCAGCAGCTTAACTAGCGGGGGGAACACAGATACGCAGTATTTT. Drawing the rest from reference TRBV7-2 and TRBJ2-3, the complete variable domain is GAGVSQSPSNKVTEKGKDVELRCDPISGHTALYWYRQSLGQGLEFLIYFQGNSAPDKSGLPSDRFSAERTGGSVSTLTIQRTQQEDSAVYLCASSLTSGGNTDTQYFGPGTRLTVL.

This clonotype came up a few times. J is TRBJ1-1 and V is TRBV5-1; D call uncertain. Trimming shortened V by 0 bases and J by 7 bases, and 10 bases separated the two germline ends. CDR3 size: 13 residues. The germline V gene encodes CDR1 SGHRS and CDR2 YFSETQ. CDR3 nucleotide sequence: TGCGCCAGCAGCTTGGGGGGTGAGGGTGAAGCTTTCTTT. This codes for CASSLGGEGEAFF.

As concerns this clonotype: This sequence may be a read error, since a much larger clone differs from it by one base. The chain links TRBV20-1 to TRBJ2-3, with D unresolved. V was trimmed by 3 bases and J by 2 bases, leaving 6 bases between them. The CDR3 spans 12 residues. Germline CDR1 is DFQATT and CDR2 is SNEGSKA (reference sequence). This CDR3 reads CSARGITDTQYF. As DNA, the CDR3 is TGCAGTGCTAGGGGGATCACAGATACGCAGTATTTT.

The chain couples TRBV20-1 to TRBJ2-7, with D possibly being TRBD1 (6 bases). The CDR3 totals 14 residues. V lost 1 base and J 7 bases, leaving 17 bases between the germline ends. Germline CDR1 and CDR2: DFQATT and SNEGSKA (reference sequence). CDR3 DNA sequence: TGCAGTGCTAGAGGTGGAAGGGGGTCAGGTGAGCAGTACTTC. Amino acids: CSARGGRGSGEQYF.